This passage covers 17 T cell receptor beta chains from one sample sequenced in a study of CD8 T cells in ankylosing spondylitis. TCRdb re-analysed the 5' RACE reads in MiXCR, keeping a single row per CDR3 protein. The sample holds roughly 170,000 distinct CDR3 sequences; just over 9.5% are singletons and the top ten take approximately 15%. Sequencing was performed on blood, either unsorted or a sorted T cell fraction (not recorded which). These receptors originate from a female donor with ankylosing spondylitis or in good health (not recorded which).

This clonotype was detected ten times or more. The chain carries TRBV24-1 and TRBJ2-5; 13 bases line up with TRBD2. CDR3 length equals 17 residues. Germline values: CDR1 KGHDR, CDR2 SFDVKD. J gave up 5 bases and V 3 bases, and 8 bases lay outside the gene matches. CDR3 in amino acids: CATSDPGTSGNDETQYF. The CDR3 DNA reads as TGTGCCACCAGTGATCCCGGGACTAGCGGGAATGATGAGACCCAGTACTTC.

This clonotype was counted between two and nine times. The rearrangement uses TRBV9 and TRBJ2-1; D possibly corresponds to TRBD2 (6 bases). The CDR3 is made up of 15 amino acids. Germline lookup yields CDR1 SGDLS and CDR2 YYNGEE. V was clipped by 0 bases and J by 3 bases, with 10 bases between them. Here the CDR3 DNA reads TGTGCCAGCAGCGTAGGAGGACTAAACTACAATGAGCAGTTCTTC. This codes for CASSVGGLNYNEQFF.

The chain recombines TRBV3-1 with TRBJ2-7; D call uncertain. CDR1 LGHDT and CDR2 YNNKEL come from the germline V gene (reference sequence). This CDR3 has 11 residues. V gave up 1 base and J gave up 5 bases, with 3 bases separating them. The CDR3 reads CASSQGDEQYF. The CDR3 DNA reads as TGTGCCAGCAGCCAAGGGGACGAGCAGTACTTC.

CDR3 loop: CASSYPAGGGTGELFF. The CDR3 bases are TGTGCCAGCAGTTACCCAGCGGGAGGCGGAACCGGGGAGCTGTTTTTT. The chain carries TRBV6-5 and TRBJ2-2, with 9 bases identical to TRBD2. V shed 2 bases, J shed 5 bases, and the junction held 6 bases outside the gene matches. Germline-derived CDR1 and CDR2 are MNHEY and SVGAGI. The CDR3 runs 16 residues.

The rearrangement joins TRBV30 to TRBJ2-7; possibly TRBD1 or TRBD2 for D (5 bases each). CDR1 is GTSNPN, CDR2 SVGIG, per germline (reference sequence). The germline V and J ends were trimmed by 3 bases and 0 bases, with 12 bases remaining between them. This CDR3 spans 14 amino acids. The CDR3 sequence is CAWSSGTVSYEQYF. The CDR3 region has the DNA TGTGCCTGGAGCTCCGGGACGGTCTCCTACGAGCAGTACTTC.

This clonotype was counted only a few times. V gene TRBV27 combines with J gene TRBJ2-1, with D maybe TRBD2 (5 bases). Between the trimmed V and J ends, which lost 5 bases and 6 bases, there was a span of 17 bases. Germline V gene lookup returns CDR1 MNHEY and CDR2 SMNVEV (reference sequence). The CDR3 totals 15 residues. CDR3 DNA sequence: TGTGCCAGCAGTCGGGGAGCCTACCCGTTCAATGAGCAGTTCTTC. Protein sequence: CASSRGAYPFNEQFF.

The CDR3 reads CATSDGNTDTQYF. The CDR3 coding sequence is TGTGCCACCTCTGACGGAAACACAGATACGCAGTATTTT. The V gene is TRBV15, the J gene TRBJ2-3; D is unclear. CDR1 is LNHNV, CDR2 YYDKDF, per germline (reference sequence). The CDR3 length is 13 residues. V lost 8 bases to trimming and J lost 2 bases, with 11 bases between them.

The V and J genes are TRBV6-2 or TRBV6-3 and TRBJ2-7; a possible D gene is TRBD1 (6 bases). Trimming took 2 bases from V and 7 from J, leaving 9 bases between them. CDR3 length: 12 amino acids. Germline V gene data show CDR1 as MNHEY and CDR2 as SVGEGT. The CDR3 spells CASSYPDREQYF. The DNA of the CDR3 is TGTGCCAGCAGTTACCCGGACAGAGAGCAGTACTTC.

This chain connects TRBV7-8 to TRBJ1-1; D is uncertain. The V end lost 3 bases, the J end lost 3 bases, and 14 bases lay between the germline ends. Germline CDR1 reads SGHVS; CDR2 reads FQNEAQ. This CDR3 is 15 amino acids long. CDR3 amino acids: CASSFPLGWDTEAFF. The CDR3 nucleotides are TGTGCCAGCAGCTTCCCGCTTGGTTGGGACACTGAAGCTTTCTTT.

This chain connects TRBV7-6 to TRBJ1-4; 11 bases map to TRBD1. The ends lost 1 base at V and 8 bases at J; junction bases unmatched: 6. This CDR3 is 16 amino acids long. CDR1 SGHVS and CDR2 FNYEAQ come from the germline V gene. CDR3 nucleotide sequence: TGTGCCAGCAGCTTAGATTCCGGGACAGGGGGAGAAAAACTGTTTTTT. Amino acids: CASSLDSGTGGEKLFF.

This clonotype was counted only a few times. This chain's CDR3 is CASISFPGLAGGTDTQYF. The CDR3 DNA is TGTGCCAGCATCTCCTTCCCCGGACTAGCGGGAGGCACAGATACGCAGTATTTT. This chain uses TRBV11-1 with TRBJ2-3; TRBD2 matches 13 bases. The CDR3 covers 18 residues. Trimming cost V 7 bases and J 1 base; bases outside gene matches: 11. Germline V gene lookup returns CDR1 SGHAT and CDR2 FQDESV (reference sequence). The whole variable domain, filled in from reference TRBV11-1 and TRBJ2-3, reads EAEVAQSPRYKITEKSQAVAFWCDPISGHATLYWYRQILGQGPELLVQFQDESVVDDSQLPKDRFSAERLKGVDSTLKIQPAELGDSAMYLCASISFPGLAGGTDTQYFGPGTRLTVL.

Many counts were recorded for this clonotype. The chain uses TRBV10-3 and TRBJ2-7, with D maybe TRBD2 (6 bases). The CDR3 totals 15 residues. Trimming took off 2 bases at V and 2 bases at J, with 13 bases between the two ends. Germline CDR1 reads ENHRY; CDR2 reads SYGVKD. The CDR3 protein is CAISEKRALTYEQYF. In DNA, the CDR3 is TGTGCCATCAGTGAGAAGCGGGCACTGACCTACGAGCAGTACTTC.

The rearrangement links TRBV11-2 to TRBJ2-4; TRBD2 is a possible D gene (6 bases). The CDR3 sequence is 13 residues long. Germline assignment: CDR1 SGHAT and CDR2 FQNNGV. Trimming cost V 3 bases and J 9 bases, with 12 bases left between them. As DNA, the CDR3 is TGTGCCAGCAGCTTGGCGGGGTGGGGCATTCAGTACTTC. Its translation: CASSLAGWGIQYF. Using reference TRBV11-2 and TRBJ2-4 for the parts outside the CDR3, the full variable domain is EAGVAQSPRYKIIEKRQSVAFWCNPISGHATLYWYQQILGQGPKLLIQFQNNGVVDDSQLPKDRFSAERLKGVDSTLKIQPAKLEDSAVYLCASSLAGWGIQYFGAGTRLSVL.

The table lists this clonotype with a few counts. A read error may account for a junction end that differs from germline. The V gene is TRBV7-9, the J gene TRBJ2-3; TRBD2 matches at 11 bases. Looked up from germline, CDR1 is SEHNR and CDR2 is FQNEAQ (reference sequence). The CDR3 is 15 amino acids. DNA for the CDR3: TGTGCCAGCAGTTTAGCGGGAGGGACCACAGATACGCAGTATTTT. Amino acid sequence: CASSLAGGTTDTQYF.

V is TRBV12-3 or TRBV12-4 and J is TRBJ2-3; 10 nucleotides match TRBD2. V trimming: 5 bases; J trimming: 3 bases; junction bases outside the gene matches: 11. CDR3 size: 17 residues. CDR3 protein: CASSAPLAGDTTDTQYF. The CDR3 coding sequence is TGTGCCAGCAGTGCCCCTCTAGCGGGAGATACGACAGATACGCAGTATTTT.

This chain joins TRBV7-9 and TRBJ1-2; 7 bases agree with TRBD1. Germline CDR1 SEHNR, CDR2 FQNEAQ (reference sequence). There are 13 residues in the CDR3. V trimming: 2 bases; J trimming: 8 bases; junction bases outside the gene matches: 5. CDR3 nucleotide sequence: TGTGCCAGCAGCTTACTAGACAGGGTCGGCTACACCTTC. Protein sequence: CASSLLDRVGYTF.

In this sample, this clonotype turned up a few times. The rearrangement uses TRBV4-1 and TRBJ2-1, with TRBD1 matching 7 bases. CDR3 length: 16 residues. Germline V gives CDR1 MGHRA, CDR2 YSYEKL. J lost 7 bases, V lost 0 bases, and 9 bases had no gene match. The CDR3 region is CASSQEVEGARNEQFF. DNA of the CDR3: TGCGCCAGCAGCCAAGAAGTTGAGGGGGCTCGGAATGAGCAGTTCTTC.